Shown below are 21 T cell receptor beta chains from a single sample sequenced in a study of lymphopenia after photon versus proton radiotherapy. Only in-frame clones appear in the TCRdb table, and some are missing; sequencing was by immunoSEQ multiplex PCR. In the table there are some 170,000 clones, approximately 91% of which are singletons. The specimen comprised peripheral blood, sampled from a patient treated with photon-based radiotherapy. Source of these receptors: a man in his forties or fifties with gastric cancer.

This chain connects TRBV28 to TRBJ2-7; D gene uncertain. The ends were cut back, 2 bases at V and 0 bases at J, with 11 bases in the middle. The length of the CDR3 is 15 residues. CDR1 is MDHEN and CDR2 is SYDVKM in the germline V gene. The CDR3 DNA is TGTGCCAGCAGTTTACTGTCGACTCTCTCCTACGAGCAGTACTTC. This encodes CASSLLSTLSYEQYF.

The CDR3 DNA is TGTGCCACCAGCAGAGAAGTAGCGGGAGGGTTAAAGGTCGAGCAGTACTTC. Encoded protein: CATSREVAGGLKVEQYF. The chain is built from TRBV15 and TRBJ2-7; 11 bases align to TRBD2. Germline assignment: CDR1 LNHNV and CDR2 YYDKDF (reference sequence). The length of the CDR3 is 17 residues. The V gene end was trimmed by 0 bases and the J gene end by 6 bases; junction bases not matched to a gene: 10.

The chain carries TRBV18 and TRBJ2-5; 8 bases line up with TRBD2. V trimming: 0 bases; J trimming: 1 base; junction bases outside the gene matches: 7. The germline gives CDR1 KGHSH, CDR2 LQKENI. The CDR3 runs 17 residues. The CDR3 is CASSPPVVAGIQETQYF. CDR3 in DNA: TGTGCCAGCTCACCACCGGTGGTAGCGGGGATCCAAGAGACCCAGTACTTC.

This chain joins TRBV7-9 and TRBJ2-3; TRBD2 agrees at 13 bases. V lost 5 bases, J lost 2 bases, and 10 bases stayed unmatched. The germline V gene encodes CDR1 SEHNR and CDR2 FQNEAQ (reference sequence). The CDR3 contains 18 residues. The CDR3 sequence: CASSPTSGRREVTDTQYF. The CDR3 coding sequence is TGTGCCAGCAGCCCGACTAGCGGGAGGAGAGAGGTCACAGATACGCAGTATTTT.

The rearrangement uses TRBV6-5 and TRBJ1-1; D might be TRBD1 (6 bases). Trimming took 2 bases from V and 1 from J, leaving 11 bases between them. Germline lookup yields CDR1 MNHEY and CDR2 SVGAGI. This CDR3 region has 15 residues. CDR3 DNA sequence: TGTGCCAGCAGTTACAGGGGGGAAGGGAACACTGAAGCTTTCTTT. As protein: CASSYRGEGNTEAFF.

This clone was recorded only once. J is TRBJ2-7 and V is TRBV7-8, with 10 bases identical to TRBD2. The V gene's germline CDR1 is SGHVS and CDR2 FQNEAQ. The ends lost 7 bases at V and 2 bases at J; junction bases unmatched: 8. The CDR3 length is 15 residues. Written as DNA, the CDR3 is TGTGCCAGCACTTGGACTAGCGGATTTGCCTACGAGCAGTACTTC. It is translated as CASTWTSGFAYEQYF.

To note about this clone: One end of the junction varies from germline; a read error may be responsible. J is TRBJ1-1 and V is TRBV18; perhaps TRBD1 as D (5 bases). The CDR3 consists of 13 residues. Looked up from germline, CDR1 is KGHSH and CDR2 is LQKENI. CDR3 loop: CASSAPGGTEAFF. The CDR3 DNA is TGTGCCAGCTCAGCACCGGGGGGCACTGAAGCTTTCTTT. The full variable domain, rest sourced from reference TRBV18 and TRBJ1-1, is NAGVMQNPRHLVRRRGQEARLRCSPMKGHSHVYWYRQLPEEGLKFMVYLQKENIIDESGMPKERFSAEFPKEGPSILRIQQVVRGDSAAYFCASSAPGGTEAFFGQGTRLTVV.

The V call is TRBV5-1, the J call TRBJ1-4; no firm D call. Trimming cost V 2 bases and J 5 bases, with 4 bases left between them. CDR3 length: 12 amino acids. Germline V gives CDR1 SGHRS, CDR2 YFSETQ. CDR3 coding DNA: TGCGCCAGCAGCTTCGAGAATGAAAAACTGTTTTTT. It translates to CASSFENEKLFF.

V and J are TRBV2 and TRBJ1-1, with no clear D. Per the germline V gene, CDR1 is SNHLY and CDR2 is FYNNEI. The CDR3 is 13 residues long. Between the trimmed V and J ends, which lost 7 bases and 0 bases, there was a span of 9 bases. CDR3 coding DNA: TGTGCCAGCAAAAAGGACCTGAACACTGAAGCTTTCTTT. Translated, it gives CASKKDLNTEAFF.

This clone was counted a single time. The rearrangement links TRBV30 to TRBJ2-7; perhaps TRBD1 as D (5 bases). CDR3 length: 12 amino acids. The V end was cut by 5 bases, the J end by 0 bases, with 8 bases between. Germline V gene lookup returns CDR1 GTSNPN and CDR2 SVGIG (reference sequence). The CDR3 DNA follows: TGTGCCTGGGGCAGGGACTCCTACGAGCAGTACTTC. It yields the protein CAWGRDSYEQYF.

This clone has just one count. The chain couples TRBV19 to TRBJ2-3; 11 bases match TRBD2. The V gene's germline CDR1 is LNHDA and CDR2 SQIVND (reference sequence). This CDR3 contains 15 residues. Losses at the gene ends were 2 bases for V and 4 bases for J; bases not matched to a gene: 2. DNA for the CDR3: TGTGCCAGTAGTATACTAGCGGGAGGATCAGATACGCAGTATTTT. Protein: CASSILAGGSDTQYF. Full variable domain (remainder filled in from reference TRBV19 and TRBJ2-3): DGGITQSPKYLFRKEGQNVTLSCEQNLNHDAMYWYRQDPGQGLRLIYYSQIVNDFQKGDIAEGYSVSREKKESFPLTVTSAQKNPTAFYLCASSILAGGSDTQYFGPGTRLTVL.

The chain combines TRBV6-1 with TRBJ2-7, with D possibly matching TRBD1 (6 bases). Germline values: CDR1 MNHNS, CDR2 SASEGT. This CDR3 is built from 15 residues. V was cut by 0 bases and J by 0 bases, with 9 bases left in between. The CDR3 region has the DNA TGTGCCAGCAGTGAAGCGGGGACACTCTCCTACGAGCAGTACTTC. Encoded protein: CASSEAGTLSYEQYF.

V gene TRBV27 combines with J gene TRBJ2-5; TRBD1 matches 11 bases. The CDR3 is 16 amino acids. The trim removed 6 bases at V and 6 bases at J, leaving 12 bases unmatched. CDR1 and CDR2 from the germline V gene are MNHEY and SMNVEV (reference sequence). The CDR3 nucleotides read TGTGCCAGCAGAATGGCCGTGGACAGGGGGCTTCAGACCCAGTACTTC. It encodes CASRMAVDRGLQTQYF.

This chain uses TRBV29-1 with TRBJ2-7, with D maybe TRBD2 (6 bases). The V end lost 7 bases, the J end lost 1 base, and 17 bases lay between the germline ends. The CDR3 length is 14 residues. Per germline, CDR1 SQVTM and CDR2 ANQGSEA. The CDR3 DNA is TGCAGCGCCTTAATACGGGACTGGTCCTACGAGCAGTACTTC. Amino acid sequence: CSALIRDWSYEQYF.

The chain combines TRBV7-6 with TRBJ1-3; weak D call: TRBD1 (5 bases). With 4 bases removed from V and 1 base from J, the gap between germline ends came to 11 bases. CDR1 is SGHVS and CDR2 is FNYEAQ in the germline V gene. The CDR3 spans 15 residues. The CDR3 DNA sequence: TGTGCCAGCAGCTCGGCAGGGAGATCTGGAAACACCATATATTTT. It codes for CASSSAGRSGNTIYF.

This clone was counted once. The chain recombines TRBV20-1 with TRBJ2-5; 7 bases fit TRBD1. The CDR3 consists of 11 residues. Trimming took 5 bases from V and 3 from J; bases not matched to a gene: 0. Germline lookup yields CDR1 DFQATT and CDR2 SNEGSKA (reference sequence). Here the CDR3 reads CSAGTEETQYF. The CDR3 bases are TGCAGTGCTGGGACAGAAGAGACCCAGTACTTC.

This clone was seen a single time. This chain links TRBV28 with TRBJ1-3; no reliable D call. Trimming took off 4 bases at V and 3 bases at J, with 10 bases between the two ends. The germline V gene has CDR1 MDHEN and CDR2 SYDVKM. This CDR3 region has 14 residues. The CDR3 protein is CASSWGTVGNTIYF. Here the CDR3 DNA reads TGTGCCAGCAGTTGGGGAACAGTTGGAAACACCATATATTTT. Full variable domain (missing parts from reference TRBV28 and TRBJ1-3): DVKVTQSSRYLVKRTGEKVFLECVQDMDHENMFWYRQDPGLGLRLIYFSYDVKMKEKGDIPEGYSVSREKKERFSLILESASTNQTSMYLCASSWGTVGNTIYFGEGSWLTVV.

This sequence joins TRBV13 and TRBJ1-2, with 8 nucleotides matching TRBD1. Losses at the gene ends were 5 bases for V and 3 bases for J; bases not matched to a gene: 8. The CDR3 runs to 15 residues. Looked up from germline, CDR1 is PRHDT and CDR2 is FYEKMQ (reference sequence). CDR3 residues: CASSLHGQGDYGYTF. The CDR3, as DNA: TGTGCCAGCAGCCTCCACGGACAGGGTGACTATGGCTACACCTTC.

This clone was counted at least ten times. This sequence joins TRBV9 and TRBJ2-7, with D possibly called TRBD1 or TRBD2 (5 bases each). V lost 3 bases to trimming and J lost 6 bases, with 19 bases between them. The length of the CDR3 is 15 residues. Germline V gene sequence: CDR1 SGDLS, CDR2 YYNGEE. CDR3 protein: CASSGSGTARREQYF. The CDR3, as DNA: TGTGCCAGCAGCGGCTCCGGGACGGCGCGACGCGAGCAGTACTTC. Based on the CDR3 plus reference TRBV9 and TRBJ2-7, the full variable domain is DSGVTQTPKHLITATGQRVTLRCSPRSGDLSVYWYQQSLDQGLQFLIQYYNGEERAKGNILERFSAQQFPDLHSELNLSSLELGDSALYFCASSGSGTARREQYFGPGTRLTVT.

In nucleotides, the CDR3 is TGTGCCAGCAGCTTGAGCGGGAGAGCCTACAATGAGCAGTTCTTC. This translates into CASSLSGRAYNEQFF. The chain is built from TRBV5-8 and TRBJ2-1, with 8 bases that match TRBD2. V lost 1 base to trimming and J lost 2 bases; unmatched junction nucleotides: 2. The CDR3 is 15 residues long. CDR1 is SGHTS and CDR2 is YDEGEE in the germline V gene.

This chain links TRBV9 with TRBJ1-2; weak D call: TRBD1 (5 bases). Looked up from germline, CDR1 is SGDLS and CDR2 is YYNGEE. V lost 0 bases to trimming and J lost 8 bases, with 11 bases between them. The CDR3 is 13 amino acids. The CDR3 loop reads CASSVGTQDGYTF. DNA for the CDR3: TGTGCCAGCAGCGTAGGGACACAAGACGGCTACACCTTC.